This entry describes one T cell receptor beta chain. The data belong to a study of cytomegalovirus exposure and HLA in healthy donors. PCR used 60 Vbeta primers and 13 Jbeta primers. Profiling relied on immunoSEQ multiplex PCR, and the TCRdb table lists in-frame clones only, not all of them. This table holds around 65,000 clones, about two thirds found once. CDR1 is SGHVS and CDR2 is FQNEAQ in the germline V gene. This CDR3 is 13 amino acids long. The V segment lost 1 base and the J segment 11 bases; nucleotides outside the gene matches: 6. The material sequenced was PBMCs. The gene calls are TRBV7-8 and TRBJ1-1, with TRBD1 matching over 8 bases. This clonotype was obtained from a man in his forties or fifties in good health and CMV-seropositive. CDR3 in amino acids: CASSLGTGWGAFF. For the CDR3, the DNA is TGTGCCAGCAGCTTAGGGACAGGGTGGGGGGCTTTCTTT. The full variable domain, in which reference TRBV7-8 and TRBJ1-1 provide the parts outside the CDR3, is GAGVSQSPRYKVAKRGQDVALRCDPISGHVSLFWYQQALGQGPEFLTYFQNEAQLDKSGLPSDRFFAERPEGSVSTLKIQRTQQEDSAVYLCASSLGTGWGAFFGQGTRLTVV.